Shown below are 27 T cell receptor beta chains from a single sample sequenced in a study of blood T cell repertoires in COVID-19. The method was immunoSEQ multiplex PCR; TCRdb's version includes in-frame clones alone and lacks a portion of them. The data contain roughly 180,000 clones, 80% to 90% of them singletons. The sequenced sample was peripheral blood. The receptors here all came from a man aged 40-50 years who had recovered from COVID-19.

The CDR3 is CASSEPGQGYEQYF. CDR3 nucleotide sequence: TGTGCCAGCAGCGAACCGGGACAGGGCTACGAGCAGTACTTC. The gene calls are TRBV7-2 and TRBJ2-7, with 9 nucleotides matching TRBD1. Germline V gene sequence: CDR1 SGHTA, CDR2 FQGNSA. Germline trimming cut 5 bases from V and 3 bases from J; bases unmatched to any gene: 5. The CDR3 runs to 14 residues. Looking up the rest from reference TRBV7-2 and TRBJ2-7 gives the full variable domain: GAGVSQSPSNKVTEKGKDVELRCDPISGHTALYWYRQSLGQGLEFLIYFQGNSAPDKSGLPSDRFSAERTGGSVSTLTIQRTQQEDSAVYLCASSEPGQGYEQYFGPGTRLTVT.

The DNA of the CDR3 is TGTGCCAGCAGCTCCTACTTCACAGATACGCAGTATTTT. This sequence encodes CASSSYFTDTQYF. The chain joins TRBV11-3 to TRBJ2-3; unclear D gene. V lost 4 bases, J lost 2 bases, and 7 bases lay in between. The CDR3 covers 13 residues. Looked up from germline, CDR1 is SGHNT and CDR2 is YENEEA.

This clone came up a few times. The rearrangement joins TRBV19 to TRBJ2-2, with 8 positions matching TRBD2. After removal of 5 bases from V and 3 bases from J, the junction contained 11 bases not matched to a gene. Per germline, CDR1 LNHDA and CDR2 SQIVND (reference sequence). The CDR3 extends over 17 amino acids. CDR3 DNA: TGTGCCAGTAGTTCAAGGGGTAGCGGGAAAGACACCGGGGAGCTGTTTTTT. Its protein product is CASSSRGSGKDTGELFF.

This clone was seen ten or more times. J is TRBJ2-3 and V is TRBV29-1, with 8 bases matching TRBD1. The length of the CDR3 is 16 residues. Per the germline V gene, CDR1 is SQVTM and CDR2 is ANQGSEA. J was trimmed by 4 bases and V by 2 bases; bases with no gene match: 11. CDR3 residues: CSVERAAGGSADTQYF. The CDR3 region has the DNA TGCAGCGTTGAAAGGGCGGCAGGGGGCTCCGCAGATACGCAGTATTTT.

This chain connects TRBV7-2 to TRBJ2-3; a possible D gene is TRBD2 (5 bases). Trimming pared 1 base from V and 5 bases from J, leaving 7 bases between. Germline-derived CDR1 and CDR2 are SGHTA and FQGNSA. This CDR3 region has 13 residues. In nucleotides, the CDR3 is TGTGCCAGCAGCTTAGGACGGGAAGATACGCAGTATTTT. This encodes CASSLGREDTQYF. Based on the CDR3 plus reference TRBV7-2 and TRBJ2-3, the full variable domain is GAGVSQSPSNKVTEKGKDVELRCDPISGHTALYWYRQSLGQGLEFLIYFQGNSAPDKSGLPSDRFSAERTGGSVSTLTIQRTQQEDSAVYLCASSLGREDTQYFGPGTRLTVL.

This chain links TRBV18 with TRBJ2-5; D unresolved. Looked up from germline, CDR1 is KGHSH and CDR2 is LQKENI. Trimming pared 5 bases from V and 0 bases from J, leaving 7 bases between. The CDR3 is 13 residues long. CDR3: CASSLGDQETQYF. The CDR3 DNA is TGTGCCAGCTCATTGGGCGACCAAGAGACCCAGTACTTC.

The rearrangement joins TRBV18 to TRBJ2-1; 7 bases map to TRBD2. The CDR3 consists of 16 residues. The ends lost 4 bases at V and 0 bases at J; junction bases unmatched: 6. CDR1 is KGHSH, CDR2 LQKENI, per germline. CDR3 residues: CASSQIGTTSYNEQFF. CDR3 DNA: TGTGCCAGCTCACAAATCGGGACTACCTCCTACAATGAGCAGTTCTTC.

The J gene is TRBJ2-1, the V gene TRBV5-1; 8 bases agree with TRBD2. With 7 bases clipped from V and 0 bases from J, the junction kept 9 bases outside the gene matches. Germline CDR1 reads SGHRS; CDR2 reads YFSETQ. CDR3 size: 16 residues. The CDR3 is CASSPGGGGSYNEQFF. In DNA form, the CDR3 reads TGCGCCAGCTCCCCGGGGGGGGGCGGCTCCTACAATGAGCAGTTCTTC.

CDR3 nucleotides: TGTGCCAGCAGCCAAGATGTACAGGTTTGGGCCAAGCTCCACTTT. Protein: CASSQDVQVWAKLHF. The chain carries TRBV3-1 (or the pseudogene TRBV3-2) and TRBJ1-6; D may be TRBD1 (5 bases). V gave up 0 bases and J gave up 16 bases, with 19 bases separating them. Germline V lookup: CDR1 LGHDT, CDR2 YNNKEL (reference sequence). The CDR3 spans 15 residues.

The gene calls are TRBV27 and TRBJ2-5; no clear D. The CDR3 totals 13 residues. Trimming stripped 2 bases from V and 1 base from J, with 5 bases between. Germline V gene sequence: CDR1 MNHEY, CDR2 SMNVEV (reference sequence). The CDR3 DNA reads TGTGCCAGCAGTTTAGCCAGCCAAGAGACCCAGTACTTC. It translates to CASSLASQETQYF.

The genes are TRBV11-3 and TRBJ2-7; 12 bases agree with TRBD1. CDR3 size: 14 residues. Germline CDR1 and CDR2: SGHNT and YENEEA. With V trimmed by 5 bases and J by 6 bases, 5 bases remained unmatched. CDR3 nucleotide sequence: TGTGCCAGCAGCCTCGGGACAGGGGGCTCCGAGCAGTACTTC. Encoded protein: CASSLGTGGSEQYF.

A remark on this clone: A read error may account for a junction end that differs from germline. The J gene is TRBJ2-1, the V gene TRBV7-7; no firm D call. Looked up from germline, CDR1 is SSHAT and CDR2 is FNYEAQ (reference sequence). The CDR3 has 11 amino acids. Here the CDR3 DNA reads TGTGCTAGCAGCAACGGCAATGAGCAGTTCTTC. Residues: CASSNGNEQFF.

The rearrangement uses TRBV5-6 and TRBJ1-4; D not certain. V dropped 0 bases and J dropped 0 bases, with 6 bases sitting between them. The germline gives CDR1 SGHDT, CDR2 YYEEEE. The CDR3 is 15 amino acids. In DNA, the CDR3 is TGTGCCAGCAGCTTGGCCCCGGCAACTAATGAAAAACTGTTTTTT. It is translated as CASSLAPATNEKLFF.

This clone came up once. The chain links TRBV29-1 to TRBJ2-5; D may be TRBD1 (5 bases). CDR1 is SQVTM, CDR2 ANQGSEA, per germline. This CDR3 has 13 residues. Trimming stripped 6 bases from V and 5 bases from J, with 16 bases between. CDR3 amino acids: CSVRARLVETQYF. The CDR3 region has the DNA TGCAGCGTCAGGGCCCGCCTGGTCGAGACCCAGTACTTC.

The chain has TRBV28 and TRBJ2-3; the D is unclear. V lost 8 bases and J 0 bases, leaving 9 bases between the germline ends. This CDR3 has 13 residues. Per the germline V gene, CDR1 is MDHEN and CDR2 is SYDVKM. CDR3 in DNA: TGTGCCAGCGGAGCTAGTAGCACAGATACGCAGTATTTT. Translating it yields CASGASSTDTQYF.

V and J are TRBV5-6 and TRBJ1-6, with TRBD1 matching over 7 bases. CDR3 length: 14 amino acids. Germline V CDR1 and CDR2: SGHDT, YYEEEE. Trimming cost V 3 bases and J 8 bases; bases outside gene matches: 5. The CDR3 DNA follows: TGTGCCAGCAGCTACGGACAGGAGCATTCACCCCTCCACTTT. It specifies CASSYGQEHSPLHF. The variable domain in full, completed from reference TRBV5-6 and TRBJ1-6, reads DAGVTQSPTHLIKTRGQQVTLRCSPKSGHDTVSWYQQALGQGPQFIFQYYEEEERQRGNFPDRFSGHQFPNYSSELNVNALLLGDSALYLCASSYGQEHSPLHFGNGTRLTVT.

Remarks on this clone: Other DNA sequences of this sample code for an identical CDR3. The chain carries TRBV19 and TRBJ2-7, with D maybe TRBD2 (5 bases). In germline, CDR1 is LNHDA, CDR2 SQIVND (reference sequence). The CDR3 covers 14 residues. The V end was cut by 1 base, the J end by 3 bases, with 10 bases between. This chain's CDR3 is CASSIVGTSYEQYF. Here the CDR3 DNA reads TGTGCCAGTAGTATAGTTGGCACTAGCTACGAGCAGTACTTC.

The CDR3 loop is CASSLTGTSGINEQFF. The CDR3 DNA sequence: TGTGCCAGCAGCTTAACCGGGACTAGCGGAATCAATGAGCAGTTCTTC. The gene calls are TRBV13 and TRBJ2-1; 11 bases agree with TRBD2. This CDR3 is 16 amino acids long. Germline values: CDR1 PRHDT, CDR2 FYEKMQ (reference sequence). With 2 bases clipped from V and 6 bases from J, the junction kept 6 bases outside the gene matches.

The DNA for the CDR3 is TGTGCCAGCAGATGGACAGGAGGAGAGACCCAGTACTTC. Amino acids: CASRWTGGETQYF. The V call is TRBV2, the J call TRBJ2-5; 7 positions agree with TRBD1. With 6 bases clipped from V and 4 bases from J, the junction kept 5 bases outside the gene matches. The germline gives CDR1 SNHLY, CDR2 FYNNEI. The CDR3 has 13 amino acids. Supplemented by reference TRBV2 and TRBJ2-5, the full variable domain reads EPEVTQTPSHQVTQMGQEVILRCVPISNHLYFYWYRQILGQKVEFLVSFYNNEISEKSEIFDDQFSVERPDGSNFTLKIRSTKLEDSAMYFCASRWTGGETQYFGPGTRLLVL.

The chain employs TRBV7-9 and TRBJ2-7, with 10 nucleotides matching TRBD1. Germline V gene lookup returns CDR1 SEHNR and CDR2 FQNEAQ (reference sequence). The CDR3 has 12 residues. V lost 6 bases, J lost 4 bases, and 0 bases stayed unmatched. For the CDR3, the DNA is TGTGCCAGCAGGGACAGGGGGTACGAGCAGTACTTC. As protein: CASRDRGYEQYF.

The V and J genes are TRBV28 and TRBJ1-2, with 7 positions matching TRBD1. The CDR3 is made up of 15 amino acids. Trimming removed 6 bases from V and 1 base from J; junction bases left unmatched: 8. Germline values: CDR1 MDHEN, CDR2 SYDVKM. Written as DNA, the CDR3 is TGTGCCAGCAGACGCGAGGGGGCGCGTAACTATGGCTACACCTTC. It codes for CASRREGARNYGYTF.

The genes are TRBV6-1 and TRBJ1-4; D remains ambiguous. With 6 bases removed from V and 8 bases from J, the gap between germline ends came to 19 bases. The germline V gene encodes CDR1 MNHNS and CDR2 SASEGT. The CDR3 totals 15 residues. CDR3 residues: CASSAGGSLGEKLFF. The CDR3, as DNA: TGTGCCAGCAGCGCAGGTGGGAGCTTGGGGGAAAAACTGTTTTTT.

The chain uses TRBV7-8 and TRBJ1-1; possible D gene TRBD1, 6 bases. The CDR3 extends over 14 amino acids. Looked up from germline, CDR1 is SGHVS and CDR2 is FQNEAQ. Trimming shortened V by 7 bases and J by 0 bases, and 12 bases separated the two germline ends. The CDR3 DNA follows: TGTGCCAGCACGTTACAGGGAATGAACACTGAAGCTTTCTTT. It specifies CASTLQGMNTEAFF.

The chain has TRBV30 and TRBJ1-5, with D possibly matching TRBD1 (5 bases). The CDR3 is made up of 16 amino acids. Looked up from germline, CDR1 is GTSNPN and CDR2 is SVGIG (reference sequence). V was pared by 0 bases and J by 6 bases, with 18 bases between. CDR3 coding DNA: TGTGCCTGGAGTGTTGGATTTACACAGGCCGGTCAGCCCCAGCATTTT. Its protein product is CAWSVGFTQAGQPQHF.

The CDR3 reads CASSLDGDSSYNEQFF. CDR3 coding DNA: TGTGCCAGCAGCTTAGATGGGGACAGCTCCTACAATGAGCAGTTCTTC. This rearrangement joins TRBV11-3 to TRBJ2-1; 7 bases align to TRBD1. This CDR3 is 16 amino acids long. The germline V gene has CDR1 SGHNT and CDR2 YENEEA. V gave up 0 bases and J gave up 0 bases; unmatched junction bases: 2.

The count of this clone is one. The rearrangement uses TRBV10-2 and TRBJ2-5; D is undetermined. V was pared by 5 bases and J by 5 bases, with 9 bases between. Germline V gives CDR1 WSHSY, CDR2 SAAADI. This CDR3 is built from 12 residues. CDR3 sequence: CASSPLRETQYF. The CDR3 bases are TGCGCCAGCAGTCCCTTACGGGAGACCCAGTACTTC.

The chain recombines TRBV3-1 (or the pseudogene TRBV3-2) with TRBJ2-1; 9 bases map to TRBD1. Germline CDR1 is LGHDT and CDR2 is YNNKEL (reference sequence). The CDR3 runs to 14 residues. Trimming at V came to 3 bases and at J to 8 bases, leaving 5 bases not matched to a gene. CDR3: CASSHTDRGDEQFF. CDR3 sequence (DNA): TGTGCCAGCAGCCACACGGACAGGGGCGATGAGCAGTTCTTC.